These 21 T cell receptor beta chains came from one sample sequenced in a study of shared clonotypes between healthy human individuals. Assay used: immunoSEQ multiplex PCR; TCRdb lists only in-frame clones, some missing. Of about a million clones in the sample, approximately 75% are singletons; the top ten hold 0.89%. Sequencing was performed on memory CD4+ T cells from PBMCs. Regarding subset: CD45RA-negative fraction. The receptors here all came from a man aged 18-30 years in good health. Some clones in this sample may be carry-over from other donors' samples.

This clone was detected a few times. The V and J genes are TRBV28 and TRBJ2-1, with no clear D. V was shortened by 7 bases and J by 6 bases, with 10 bases between the two germline ends. Per germline, CDR1 MDHEN and CDR2 SYDVKM. The CDR3 loop spans 12 amino acids. This CDR3 reads CASNRRINEQFF. DNA for the CDR3: TGTGCCAGCAATAGGCGGATCAATGAGCAGTTCTTC.

This sequence joins TRBV7-3 and TRBJ2-7, with unresolved D. Germline assignment: CDR1 SGHTA and CDR2 FQGTGA. The CDR3 sequence is 15 residues long. V shed 0 bases and J shed 0 bases, with 9 bases lying between them. CDR3 coding DNA: TGTGCCAGCAGCTTAACTCACGAGAGCTCCTACGAGCAGTACTTC. Protein product: CASSLTHESSYEQYF.

The chain combines TRBV5-4 with TRBJ2-2, with 8 bases fitting TRBD1. V was pared by 3 bases and J by 4 bases, with 5 bases of the junction left unmatched. CDR3 length equals 15 residues. Germline CDR1 is SGHNT and CDR2 is YYREEE (reference sequence). CDR3 amino acids: CASSSSDRATGELFF. The CDR3 nucleotides are TGTGCCAGCAGCTCATCGGACAGGGCCACCGGGGAGCTGTTTTTT.

The chain links TRBV4-2 to TRBJ2-1, with TRBD1 matching 8 bases. V shed 1 base and J 6 bases; nucleotides not matched to a gene: 5. This CDR3 is built from 15 residues. The V gene's germline CDR1 is LGHNA and CDR2 YNFKEQ. The CDR3 sequence is CASSQGYQGANEQFF. For the CDR3, the DNA is TGTGCCAGCAGCCAAGGTTACCAGGGGGCCAATGAGCAGTTCTTC.

This clone was seen only a few times. CDR3 protein: CSVTGTGTPEQYF. CDR3 bases: TGCAGCGTGACGGGGACAGGGACCCCCGAGCAGTACTTC. The V call is TRBV29-1, the J call TRBJ2-7; 9 bases map to TRBD1. Germline V CDR1 and CDR2: SQVTM, ANQGSEA. The ends lost 6 bases at V and 6 bases at J; junction bases unmatched: 9. This CDR3 region has 13 residues.

This clone has a count of ten or more. The chain has TRBV19 and TRBJ2-5; 12 positions agree with TRBD2. This CDR3 is built from 16 residues. Trimming cost V 5 bases and J 4 bases; bases outside gene matches: 8. Germline V lookup: CDR1 LNHDA, CDR2 SQIVND (reference sequence). CDR3 amino acids: CASSPELAGGPETQYF. CDR3 coding DNA: TGTGCCAGTAGTCCGGAACTAGCGGGGGGTCCAGAGACCCAGTACTTC.

The V call is TRBV11-1, the J call TRBJ2-5; D call uncertain. Trimming removed 5 bases at V and 3 bases at J, with 10 bases between. The CDR3 length is 13 residues. CDR1 SGHAT and CDR2 FQDESV come from the germline V gene (reference sequence). The CDR3 DNA follows: TGTGCCAGCAGCCTGCACTACGAAGAGACCCAGTACTTC. Translating it yields CASSLHYEETQYF.

The chain joins TRBV10-1 to TRBJ2-5; 8 bases are shared with TRBD1. The ends lost 8 bases at V and 5 bases at J; junction bases unmatched: 10. This CDR3 spans 14 amino acids. Germline V gene lookup returns CDR1 WNHNN and CDR2 SYGVQD (reference sequence). The CDR3 region is CASQPRDRGETQYF. The CDR3 nucleotides read TGCGCCAGCCAACCCCGAGACAGGGGCGAGACCCAGTACTTC.

The rearrangement links TRBV5-4 to TRBJ2-5; TRBD2 matches at 10 bases. This CDR3 has 17 residues. V shed 0 bases, J shed 1 base, and the junction held 6 bases outside the gene matches. Germline CDR1 SGHNT, CDR2 YYREEE (reference sequence). As DNA, the CDR3 is TGTGCCAGCAGCTTGGCTGGTAGCGGGAGGACCCAAGAGACCCAGTACTTC. Amino acid sequence: CASSLAGSGRTQETQYF.

In this sample, this clone turned up once. A much larger clonotype is one base distant, so this may be a read error. This sample also contains other DNA sequences that code for the same CDR3. The chain uses TRBV7-8 and TRBJ1-5; no definite D call. The V and J ends lost 1 base and 1 base respectively, with 2 bases between them. In germline, CDR1 is SGHVS, CDR2 FQNEAQ. The CDR3 has 13 residues. CDR3 nucleotide sequence: TGTGCCAGCAGCTTAGACAGCAATCAGCCCCAGCATTTT. Its protein product is CASSLDSNQPQHF.

V is TRBV6-6 and J is TRBJ2-5, with a possible D match to TRBD2 (7 bases). V was trimmed by 6 bases and J by 4 bases, leaving 12 bases between them. The germline CDR1 and CDR2 sequences are MNHNY and SVGAGI (reference sequence). The length of the CDR3 is 13 residues. CDR3 sequence reads: CASSTGGPETQYF. CDR3 in DNA: TGTGCCAGCAGCACGGGGGGCCCAGAGACCCAGTACTTC.

The chain links TRBV28 to TRBJ2-5, with a possible D match to TRBD1 (6 bases). V was shortened by 5 bases and J by 5 bases, with 12 bases between the two germline ends. This CDR3 has 13 amino acids. Germline V CDR1 and CDR2: MDHEN, SYDVKM. The CDR3 reads CASSGQFLETQYF. The CDR3 bases are TGTGCCAGCAGTGGACAGTTCTTGGAGACCCAGTACTTC.

The gene calls are TRBV5-1 and TRBJ1-2, with unresolved D. V shed 5 bases and J shed 6 bases, with 14 bases lying between them. The CDR3 runs 13 residues. The V gene's germline CDR1 is SGHRS and CDR2 YFSETQ. CDR3 amino acids: CASRLDLDHGYTF. CDR3 nucleotide sequence: TGCGCCAGCAGACTGGACTTAGATCATGGCTACACCTTC.

This chain connects TRBV29-1 to TRBJ1-2; no clear D. V lost 3 bases and J lost 2, with 7 bases in between. The CDR3 totals 12 residues. Germline loops: CDR1 SQVTM, CDR2 ANQGSEA. For the CDR3, the DNA is TGCAGCGTTGATTCGACAAACTATGGCTACACCTTC. This gives the protein CSVDSTNYGYTF.

This chain links TRBV5-1 with TRBJ2-2, with D unclear. This CDR3 spans 14 amino acids. Germline assignment: CDR1 SGHRS and CDR2 YFSETQ. Trimming cost V 5 bases and J 4 bases, with 12 bases left between them. CDR3 region: CASREVEATGELFF. Here the CDR3 DNA reads TGCGCCAGCAGGGAAGTCGAGGCCACCGGGGAGCTGTTTTTT.

Note on this clone: The sample contains more than one DNA sequence encoding this CDR3. The chain joins TRBV6-1 to TRBJ2-1; unclear D gene. The CDR3 is 12 residues long. CDR1 is MNHNS and CDR2 is SASEGT in the germline V gene. Trimming pared 5 bases from V and 4 bases from J, leaving 6 bases between. CDR3: CASSRLYNEQFF. In nucleotides, the CDR3 is TGTGCCAGCAGTAGACTGTACAATGAGCAGTTCTTC.

V is TRBV7-3 and J is TRBJ2-3; D is undetermined. Per germline, CDR1 SGHTA and CDR2 FQGTGA. This CDR3 contains 14 residues. The V and J ends lost 5 bases and 4 bases respectively, with 13 bases between them. Here the CDR3 DNA reads TGTGCCAGCAGCACACTCGCGGTCGCAGATACGCAGTATTTT. This gives the protein CASSTLAVADTQYF.

V usage is TRBV5-1 and J usage is TRBJ2-3; the D gene could be TRBD1 or TRBD2 (5 bases each). Trimming stripped 0 bases from V and 4 bases from J, with 18 bases between. Germline V gene data show CDR1 as SGHRS and CDR2 as YFSETQ. The CDR3 sequence is 17 residues long. The CDR3 protein is CASSLAGSPRLADTQYF. For the CDR3, the DNA is TGCGCCAGCAGCTTGGCAGGGAGCCCCCGGCTGGCAGATACGCAGTATTTT.

As for this clone: Other DNA sequences in the same sample also yield this CDR3. The genes are TRBV7-2 and TRBJ1-5, with 9 nucleotides matching TRBD1. Germline trimming cut 5 bases from V and 6 bases from J; bases unmatched to any gene: 5. CDR3 size: 14 residues. Germline lookup yields CDR1 SGHTA and CDR2 FQGNSA. CDR3 sequence (DNA): TGTGCCAGCAGCCTACAGGGGGCGGGTCAGCCCCAGCATTTT. Translating gives CASSLQGAGQPQHF.

The chain combines TRBV18 with TRBJ1-4, with unresolved D. V was clipped by 4 bases and J by 1 base, with 31 bases between them. The CDR3 spans 22 residues. In germline, CDR1 is KGHSH, CDR2 LQKENI. CDR3 loop: CASSLTTPLGLGPALTNEKLFF. CDR3 nucleotides: TGTGCCAGCTCACTTACCACACCGTTAGGACTCGGGCCGGCGCTAACTAATGAAAAACTGTTTTTT.

This rearrangement joins TRBV28 to TRBJ1-2; D perhaps matches TRBD1 (5 bases). In germline, CDR1 is MDHEN, CDR2 SYDVKM. The V and J ends lost 5 bases and 6 bases respectively, with 7 bases between them. This CDR3 comprises 11 residues. The CDR3 sequence: CASSGADGYTF. The CDR3 region has the DNA TGTGCCAGCAGTGGGGCGGATGGCTACACCTTC.